The 20 T cell receptor beta chains below all came from one sample that was sequenced in a study of neurological immune-mediated disorders. TCRdb analysed the 5' RACE reads with MiXCR anew, one entry per CDR3 protein. The sample gives 45,000 to 70,000 distinct CDR3 sequences, about 4.2% of which show up once; about 3.1% is in the top ten. The sequencing input was PBMCs. These receptor sequences come from a man aged 45 to 65 with multiple sclerosis.

This clonotype has ten or more counts. This rearrangement joins TRBV29-1 to TRBJ2-7; 8 positions agree with TRBD1. V gave up 4 bases and J gave up 4 bases; unmatched junction bases: 3. The CDR3 consists of 12 residues. The germline V gene encodes CDR1 SQVTM and CDR2 ANQGSEA. The CDR3 DNA follows: TGCAGCGTTGTCGACAGGGGTTACGAGCAGTACTTC. This encodes CSVVDRGYEQYF.

At least ten counts were recorded for this clonotype. The chain recombines TRBV20-1 with TRBJ2-1; D remains unclear. The CDR3 consists of 13 residues. CDR1 is DFQATT, CDR2 SNEGSKA, per germline (reference sequence). Trimming left V 1 base short and J 6 bases short, with 10 bases between. The CDR3 sequence: CSARGDRSNEQFF. As DNA, the CDR3 is TGCAGTGCTAGAGGTGACCGATCCAATGAGCAGTTCTTC.

The chain links TRBV27 to TRBJ2-7; D is tentatively TRBD1 or TRBD2 (5 bases each). Germline lookup yields CDR1 MNHEY and CDR2 SMNVEV (reference sequence). This CDR3 region has 13 residues. The V end was cut by 3 bases, the J end by 3 bases, with 9 bases between. CDR3 loop: CASSFRDHYEQYF. As DNA, the CDR3 is TGTGCCAGCAGTTTCCGGGACCACTACGAGCAGTACTTC.

This clonotype was found many times. The CDR3 nucleotides read TGCAGTGCTGGGGACAGGGGCAGAACAGATACGCAGTATTTT. This encodes CSAGDRGRTDTQYF. V and J are TRBV20-1 and TRBJ2-3; 10 nucleotides agree with TRBD1. V gave up 5 bases and J gave up 3 bases; unmatched junction bases: 5. The CDR3 has 14 amino acids. CDR1 and CDR2 from the germline V gene are DFQATT and SNEGSKA (reference sequence).

The table lists this clonotype with many counts. The V gene is TRBV5-1, the J gene TRBJ2-5; D uncertain. V lost 0 bases and J 2 bases, leaving 5 bases between the germline ends. This CDR3 is built from 13 residues. Germline V gives CDR1 SGHRS, CDR2 YFSETQ. CDR3 coding DNA: TGCGCCAGCAGCTTGGACCTTCAAGAGACCCAGTACTTC. Amino acids: CASSLDLQETQYF.

This clonotype was observed at least ten times. The chain joins TRBV7-3 to TRBJ2-3, with 8 bases matching TRBD2. The germline gives CDR1 SGHTA, CDR2 FQGTGA. The CDR3 loop spans 16 amino acids. J gave up 3 bases and V 1 base, and 6 bases lay outside the gene matches. The CDR3 protein is CASSLMAGGGTDTQYF. As DNA, the CDR3 is TGTGCCAGCAGCTTAATGGCGGGAGGAGGTACAGATACGCAGTATTTT.

This clonotype occurred many times. The J gene is TRBJ2-2, the V gene TRBV12-3 or TRBV12-4; unclear D gene. Trimming cost V 6 bases and J 9 bases, with 11 bases left between them. The CDR3 covers 12 residues. As DNA, the CDR3 is TGTGCCAGCAGCCAGCTATTACGGGAGCTGTTTTTT. Protein: CASSQLLRELFF.

This clonotype was seen repeatedly, ten times or more. The rearrangement joins TRBV20-1 to TRBJ2-3; TRBD2 is a possible D gene (5 bases). The CDR3 contains 13 residues. Germline CDR1 reads DFQATT; CDR2 reads SNEGSKA (reference sequence). V lost 0 bases and J lost 6, with 10 bases in between. The CDR3 sequence is CSARDAPGDTQYF. The DNA for the CDR3 is TGCAGTGCTAGAGATGCCCCGGGGGATACGCAGTATTTT.

Many counts were recorded for this clonotype. The J gene is TRBJ2-3, the V gene TRBV20-1, with TRBD2 identical over 10 bases. The CDR3 loop spans 15 amino acids. Per germline, CDR1 DFQATT and CDR2 SNEGSKA (reference sequence). V gave up 3 bases and J gave up 2 bases; unmatched junction bases: 5. The CDR3 DNA reads TGCAGTGCTAGTGGAGCGGGGGGGTTCACAGATACGCAGTATTTT. The encoded protein is CSASGAGGFTDTQYF.

This clonotype was seen a handful of times. The chain uses TRBV20-1 and TRBJ2-7; 8 nucleotides agree with TRBD1. The germline V gene has CDR1 DFQATT and CDR2 SNEGSKA (reference sequence). The CDR3 spans 14 residues. Trimming removed 0 bases from V and 3 bases from J; junction bases left unmatched: 4. As DNA, the CDR3 is TGCAGTGCTAGAGAACAGGGGGAAGGCTACGAGCAGTACTTC. Translated, it gives CSAREQGEGYEQYF.

This clonotype was seen a handful of times. V and J are TRBV20-1 and TRBJ1-5; no definite D call. Germline values: CDR1 DFQATT, CDR2 SNEGSKA (reference sequence). V was pared by 6 bases and J by 3 bases, with 12 bases between. The CDR3 sequence is 13 residues long. As DNA, the CDR3 is TGCAGTGCCCCGCACTTGGTCAATCAGCCCCAGCATTTT. It yields the protein CSAPHLVNQPQHF.

This clonotype was counted many times. The chain couples TRBV12-3 or TRBV12-4 to TRBJ2-2, with D unresolved. Trimming pared 6 bases from V and 4 bases from J, leaving 18 bases between. CDR3 length equals 16 residues. In DNA form, the CDR3 reads TGTGCCAGCAGAGGCGCCCGAAGGAGACTCACCGGGGAGCTGTTTTTT. Translated: CASRGARRRLTGELFF.

In this sample, this clonotype turned up many times. The rearrangement joins TRBV6-5 to TRBJ2-3, with 8 bases lining up with TRBD1. V lost 6 bases to trimming and J lost 1 base; unmatched junction nucleotides: 9. Germline V gene data show CDR1 as MNHEY and CDR2 as SVGAGI. The CDR3 contains 16 residues. CDR3 loop: CASSSPGGLRTDTQYF. The CDR3 DNA is TGTGCCAGCAGCTCCCCAGGGGGCCTCCGCACAGATACGCAGTATTTT.

This clonotype has a count of ten or more. The chain is built from TRBV5-1 and TRBJ2-1, with TRBD2 matching over 8 bases. Losses at the gene ends were 2 bases for V and 6 bases for J; bases not matched to a gene: 4. The CDR3 is 14 residues long. Germline loops: CDR1 SGHRS, CDR2 YFSETQ. The CDR3 coding sequence is TGCGCCAGCAGCTTAGCGGGAGTGGGCAATGAGCAGTTCTTC. Translation: CASSLAGVGNEQFF.

This clonotype was picked up many times. The CDR3 here is CASSPKRVAGGNEQFF. For the CDR3, the DNA is TGTGCCAGCAGCCCAAAACGGGTGGCGGGAGGGAATGAGCAGTTCTTC. The chain recombines TRBV7-2 with TRBJ2-1; 9 nucleotides match TRBD2. V gave up 5 bases and J gave up 7 bases; unmatched junction bases: 12. Looked up from germline, CDR1 is SGHTA and CDR2 is FQGNSA. This CDR3 is 16 amino acids long.

This clonotype has at least ten counts. This chain links TRBV4-1 with TRBJ1-1; D not resolved. CDR1 is MGHRA, CDR2 YSYEKL, per germline. V lost 1 base to trimming and J lost 1 base, with 16 bases between them. The CDR3 is made up of 17 amino acids. CDR3 protein: CASSQVEAVGRNTEAFF. CDR3 coding DNA: TGCGCCAGCAGCCAAGTTGAGGCAGTTGGGAGGAACACTGAAGCTTTCTTT.

This clonotype was found a few times. The CDR3 reads CAWKGGGRETQYF. The CDR3 DNA reads as TGTGCCTGGAAGGGGGGGGGCCGGGAGACCCAGTACTTC. J is TRBJ2-5 and V is TRBV30, with D possibly TRBD2 on 7 matching bases. The CDR3 runs to 13 residues. Germline assignment: CDR1 GTSNPN and CDR2 SVGIG (reference sequence). Trimming removed 4 bases from V and 5 bases from J, with 14 bases in between.

The sample holds a few counts of this clonotype. This CDR3 fails to terminate in the conserved phenylalanine or tryptophan, so it likely reflects a read error. The rearrangement links TRBV5-1 to TRBJ2-1, with D unclear. Germline CDR1 and CDR2: SGHRS and YFSETQ. Trimming cost V 4 bases and J 4 bases, with 3 bases left between them. The CDR3 has 11 amino acids. For the CDR3, the DNA is TGCGCCAGCAGCCTTTACAATGAGCAGTTCAAC. This sequence encodes CASSLYNEQFN.

At least ten counts were recorded for this clonotype. The chain couples TRBV12-3 or TRBV12-4 to TRBJ2-1, with D unclear. There are 11 residues in the CDR3. Trimming cost V 2 bases and J 6 bases, with 2 bases left between them. The CDR3 DNA follows: TGTGCCAGCAGTTTAAGCAATGAGCAGTTCTTC. Protein: CASSLSNEQFF.

This clonotype occurred a few times. As the CDR3 is not closed by the conserved phenylalanine or tryptophan, this likely results from a read error. The rearrangement uses TRBV14 and TRBJ2-1; D call uncertain. The germline V gene has CDR1 SGHDN and CDR2 FVKESK. This CDR3 spans 18 amino acids. Trimming left V 5 bases short and J 7 bases short, with 27 bases between. CDR3: CASSDTPPETLFKNEQFC. The DNA of the CDR3 is TGTGCCAGCAGCGACACCCCTCCTGAAACCCTTTTCAAAAATGAGCAGTTCTGC.